This entry describes one T cell receptor (beta chain). Its cognate antigen is unknown. CD4+ cells underwent separation, giving CD45RA+ naive and CD45RA-negative memory subsets. The data are from a study of shared clonotypes between healthy human individuals. Study-level points and caveats: Large sequencing depth failed to make sorted-subset sequencing complete, rarefaction showed.

The CDR3 has 17 residues. J lost 6 bases, V lost 3 bases, and 13 bases had no gene match. Germline assignment: CDR1 LGHNA and CDR2 YNFKEQ. The protocol was immunoSEQ multiplex PCR, while the TCRdb copy is restricted to in-frame clones and leaves out a portion. This table holds about 1.1 million clones, around 77% found once. The receptor's source is a man between 18 and 35 years old in good health. Some clones in this sample may be carry-over from other donors' samples. The sequencing sample was made of memory CD4+ T cells from PBMCs. Subset: CD45RA-negative fraction. This sequence joins TRBV4-2 and TRBJ1-5; 8 bases match TRBD1. This CDR3 is CASSHGIAGQEGQPQHF. For the CDR3, the DNA is TGTGCCAGCAGCCATGGTATTGCGGGACAGGAGGGTCAGCCCCAGCATTTT.